The clone carrying this T cell receptor beta chain was picked up a small number of times. The data are from a study of blood T cell repertoires in COVID-19. Study processing details: Estimation of nucleated cell counts relied on the amplification of reference gene primers. Generated by immunoSEQ multiplex PCR, the TCRdb table keeps only in-frame clones and is missing some. V, J and clone size are taken as reported in that table, and D and trimming were inferred from the DNA itself. The table shows about 280,000 clones, with around nine tenths occurring only once. Trimming removed 0 bases from V and 9 bases from J; junction bases left unmatched: 12. CDR1 SQVTM and CDR2 ANQGSEA come from the germline V gene. The CDR3 runs 16 residues.

The chain has TRBV29-1 and TRBJ2-2; 8 bases map to TRBD1. The sample taken for sequencing was peripheral blood. The TCR comes from a young woman with COVID-19, enrolled during active disease. The CDR3 loop reads CSVEDSRDRPHRELFF. In DNA, the CDR3 is TGCAGCGTTGAAGATTCTCGGGACAGGCCACACCGGGAGCTGTTTTTT.